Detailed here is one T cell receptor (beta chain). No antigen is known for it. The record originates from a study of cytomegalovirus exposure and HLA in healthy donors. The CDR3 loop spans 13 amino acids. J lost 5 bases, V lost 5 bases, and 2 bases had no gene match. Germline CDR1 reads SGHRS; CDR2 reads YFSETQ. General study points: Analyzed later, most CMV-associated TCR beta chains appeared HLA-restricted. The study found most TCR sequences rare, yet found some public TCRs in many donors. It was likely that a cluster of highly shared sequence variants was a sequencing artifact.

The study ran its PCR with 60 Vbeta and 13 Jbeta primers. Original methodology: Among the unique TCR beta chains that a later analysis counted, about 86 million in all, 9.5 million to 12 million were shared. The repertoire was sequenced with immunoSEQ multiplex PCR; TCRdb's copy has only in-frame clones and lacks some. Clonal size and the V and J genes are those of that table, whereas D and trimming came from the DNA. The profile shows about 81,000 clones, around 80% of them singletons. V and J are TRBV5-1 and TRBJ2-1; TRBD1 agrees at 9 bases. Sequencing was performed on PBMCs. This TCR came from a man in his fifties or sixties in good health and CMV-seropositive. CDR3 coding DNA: TGCGCCAGCAGTTGGACAGGGGACAATGAGCAGTTCTTC. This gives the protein CASSWTGDNEQFF.